Below, 14 T cell receptor beta chains from the same sample are listed, as sequenced in a study of OX40 agonist ivuxolimab in advanced cancers. Profiling relied on immunoSEQ multiplex PCR, and the TCRdb table lists in-frame clones only, not all of them. The data show 80,000 or so clones, roughly nine tenths seen once. Sequenced here: CD4+ or CD8+ T cells sorted from blood, sampled in a trial of the OX40 agonist ivuxolimab. The receptors originated from an adult with an advanced solid tumor such as melanoma, head and neck, liver or kidney cancer.

Written as DNA, the CDR3 is TGTGCCATCAGTGATCCCGGACAGGGGGACACTGAAGCTTTCTTT. It is translated as CAISDPGQGDTEAFF. The chain uses TRBV10-3 and TRBJ1-1, with TRBD1 matching 10 bases. Germline assignment: CDR1 ENHRY and CDR2 SYGVKD. The CDR3 totals 15 residues. The junction had 4 bases not matched to a gene; V was cut back by 3 bases and J by 3 bases.

The V gene is TRBV30, the J gene TRBJ1-6; tentative D call: TRBD1 (6 bases). The CDR3 length is 16 residues. The germline V gene encodes CDR1 GTSNPN and CDR2 SVGIG (reference sequence). Trimming left V 0 bases short and J 9 bases short, with 18 bases between. The CDR3 bases are TGTGCCTGGAGTGTGGGCCAGGGGTTAGGATCTTCACCCCTCCACTTT. Translated, it gives CAWSVGQGLGSSPLHF.

The gene calls are TRBV18 and TRBJ2-1; D perhaps matches TRBD1 (7 bases). Looked up from germline, CDR1 is KGHSH and CDR2 is LQKENI. V was trimmed by 2 bases and J by 7 bases, leaving 15 bases between them. The CDR3 extends over 15 amino acids. The CDR3 here is CASSPGGGAWNEQFF. The CDR3 bases are TGTGCCAGCTCACCAGGAGGGGGCGCGTGGAATGAGCAGTTCTTC.

This sequence joins TRBV14 and TRBJ2-2; 8 bases match TRBD1. Germline CDR1 and CDR2: SGHDN and FVKESK. The length of the CDR3 is 16 residues. V lost 8 bases, J lost 0 bases, and 8 bases stayed unmatched. The DNA for the CDR3 is TGTGCCAGCCGACCATGGACAGGGACGAACACCGGGGAGCTGTTTTTT. Translation gives CASRPWTGTNTGELFF.

This clone was observed a few times. The V gene is TRBV12-5, the J gene TRBJ2-3, with D tentatively TRBD1 (5 bases). The CDR3 is 11 amino acids. Trimming took off 8 bases at V and 3 bases at J, with 6 bases between the two ends. CDR1 and CDR2 from the germline V gene are LGHNT and FRNRAP. The CDR3 DNA is TGTGCTAGTAGGGGAACAGATACGCAGTATTTT. It yields the protein CASRGTDTQYF.

The chain couples TRBV10-3 to TRBJ1-5; D uncertain. CDR1 is ENHRY, CDR2 SYGVKD, per germline. The CDR3 extends over 14 amino acids. Trimming took off 2 bases at V and 6 bases at J, with 11 bases between the two ends. The CDR3 DNA reads TGTGCCATCAGTGAGGCCTCTGGAATTCAGCCCCAGCATTTT. Residues: CAISEASGIQPQHF.

This clone appeared once. V gene TRBV2 combines with J gene TRBJ2-7; weak D call: TRBD2 (5 bases). The CDR3 extends over 16 amino acids. V gave up 2 bases and J gave up 7 bases, with 21 bases separating them. CDR1 and CDR2 (germline): SNHLY, FYNNEI. The CDR3 bases are TGTGCCAGCAGTGAAAGAGGAGGTCAATACTACGTAGAGCAGTACTTC. This encodes CASSERGGQYYVEQYF.

V gene TRBV5-8 combines with J gene TRBJ2-7; TRBD2 agrees at 9 bases. Germline CDR1 SGHTS, CDR2 YDEGEE. Trimming cost V 0 bases and J 4 bases; bases outside gene matches: 11. CDR3 length: 17 residues. The CDR3 DNA is TGTGCCAGCAGCTTGGTCCGCGGGAGGGCTGGGGGGTACGAGCAGTACTTC. Translation gives CASSLVRGRAGGYEQYF.

This chain connects TRBV28 to TRBJ1-2; 9 nucleotides line up with TRBD1. The trim removed 5 bases at V and 4 bases at J, leaving 8 bases unmatched. CDR1 and CDR2 (germline): MDHEN, SYDVKM. This CDR3 is 15 amino acids long. The CDR3 DNA reads as TGTGCCAGCAGTGGACCGGGACAGGGCCCCTATGGCTACACCTTC. Its translation: CASSGPGQGPYGYTF.

This chain connects TRBV20-1 to TRBJ1-1, with D possibly matching TRBD1 (6 bases). The V and J ends lost 5 bases and 9 bases respectively, with 10 bases between them. This CDR3 has 10 amino acids. The germline V gene has CDR1 DFQATT and CDR2 SNEGSKA (reference sequence). The CDR3 here is CSAGTSKAFF. CDR3 nucleotide sequence: TGCAGTGCTGGGACATCTAAAGCTTTCTTT.

In this sample, this clone turned up once. This chain links TRBV5-1 with TRBJ2-3; 11 positions match TRBD2. CDR3 length equals 16 residues. Germline CDR1 is SGHRS and CDR2 is YFSETQ. J was trimmed by 5 bases and V by 0 bases; bases with no gene match: 5. The CDR3 nucleotides read TGCGCCAGCAGCTTGGCACTAGCGGGGGCCCGAGATACGCAGTATTTT. It translates to CASSLALAGARDTQYF.

This chain links TRBV18 with TRBJ2-7; 7 bases match TRBD2. Unmatched junction bases numbered 2, after V lost 3 bases and J lost 3 bases. The CDR3 sequence is 13 residues long. Per the germline V gene, CDR1 is KGHSH and CDR2 is LQKENI. The CDR3 DNA follows: TGTGCCAGCTCACCGGGAGGGAACTACGAGCAGTACTTC. It translates to CASSPGGNYEQYF.

This chain uses TRBV30 with TRBJ1-4, with D hard to call. The germline V and J ends were trimmed by 0 bases and 0 bases, with 5 bases remaining between them. Germline V gene sequence: CDR1 GTSNPN, CDR2 SVGIG (reference sequence). The CDR3 has 14 amino acids. The DNA of the CDR3 is TGTGCCTGGAGTGTAGGACCAACTAATGAAAAACTGTTTTTT. Protein sequence: CAWSVGPTNEKLFF.

The V call is TRBV28, the J call TRBJ2-5; possibly TRBD1 or TRBD2 for D (5 bases each). The germline V and J ends were trimmed by 3 bases and 2 bases, with 13 bases remaining between them. Per the germline V gene, CDR1 is MDHEN and CDR2 is SYDVKM. The CDR3 runs 15 residues. CDR3 protein: CASSFAGGLQETQYF. The CDR3 DNA is TGTGCCAGCAGTTTTGCTGGGGGTCTACAAGAGACCCAGTACTTC.